This TCR beta chain was captured by sequencing in a study of HIV-infected children after antiretroviral therapy interruption. Turning to the study itself: Most participating children were previously exposed to EBV and CMV. Samples from the continuous-treatment group were taken at weeks 0, 48 and 150.

Unique molecular identifiers were included in an RNA-based 3' RACE TCR library. TCRdb re-called the 3' RACE reads through MiXCR, storing one row per CDR3 protein. This table has more than 40,000 distinct CDR3 sequences, more than 3.5% appearing once. Treatment reported: PENTA 11 planned treatment interruption arm or continuous ART arm. This CDR3 region has 15 residues. The germline V gene has CDR1 SEHNR and CDR2 FQNEAQ (reference sequence). The junction had 3 bases not matched to a gene; V was cut back by 4 bases and J by 2 bases. This clonotype was picked up a small number of times. This clonotype was sampled from a pool of human donors with HIV. The chain combines TRBV7-9 with TRBJ2-3; 10 positions agree with TRBD2. The starting material was CD45RA+ CD4+ T cells from PBMCs, pooled from several time points, obtained from a donor given antiretroviral therapy, either interrupted or continuous. Stated subset: naive CD4+ CD45RA+ CD45RO- T cells. The DNA for the CDR3 is TGTGCCAGCAGCTCTCTAGCGGGGGACACAGATACGCAGTATTTT. This translates into CASSSLAGDTDTQYF.